The 15 T cell receptor beta chains presented below share a single source sample, sequenced in a study of regulatory T cells in long-lasting Graves disease. Library construction for TCR beta used iRepertoire HTBI primers and Arm-PCR of CDR3 regions. One entry per CDR3 protein, called by TCRdb with MiXCR from the multiplex PCR reads. The profile covers a few hundred thousand distinct CDR3 sequences, with about 12% appearing a single time and approximately 17% taken by the ten largest. Time point specified: newly diagnosed GD, antithyroid drugs for less than 3 months. Scientists built the TCR library using RNA that was extracted from PBMCs. These same records also appear under a second study, on T cells in Graves' hyperthyroidism and ophthalmopathy.

Specimen: peripheral blood mononuclear cells (PBMCs), collected at new diagnosis, from a patient treated with antithyroid drugs. Every receptor here comes from a woman between 18 and 29 years old with Graves disease.

This clonotype has a handful of counts. J is TRBJ2-1 and V is TRBV9; the D gene is possibly TRBD2 (6 bases). The CDR3 length is 15 residues. In germline, CDR1 is SGDLS, CDR2 YYNGEE. V was clipped by 4 bases and J by 5 bases, with 16 bases between them. Here the CDR3 DNA reads TGTGCCAGCAGCCAAACCGGGAGTGTGAACAATGAGCAGTTCTTC. The encoded protein is CASSQTGSVNNEQFF.

There are many counts of this clonotype. The V and J genes are TRBV20-1 and TRBJ1-6, with unresolved D. Trimming removed 3 bases at V and 8 bases at J, with 11 bases between. The germline gives CDR1 DFQATT, CDR2 SNEGSKA (reference sequence). This CDR3 contains 13 residues. The CDR3: CSASAAQDSPLHF. In nucleotides, the CDR3 is TGCAGTGCTAGCGCGGCGCAGGATTCACCCCTCCACTTT.

This chain connects TRBV5-5 to TRBJ2-5; D might be TRBD1 or TRBD2, each matching 6 bases. V was trimmed by 4 bases and J by 2 bases, leaving 27 bases between them. The CDR3 runs 19 residues. Germline CDR1 SGHKS, CDR2 YYEKEE (reference sequence). The CDR3 nucleotides are TGTGCCAGCAGCCAGATCGGCAGGGGAGGTACTGACCCACAAGAGACCCAGTACTTC. Amino acid sequence: CASSQIGRGGTDPQETQYF.

This clonotype was counted only a few times. The gene calls are TRBV10-2 and TRBJ2-5; D call uncertain. Germline CDR1 reads WSHSY; CDR2 reads SAAADI. The CDR3 is made up of 14 amino acids. V was trimmed by 6 bases and J by 2 bases, leaving 13 bases between them. The DNA of the CDR3 is TGCGCCAGCAGCCCTTCTCAGAGACAAGAGACCCAGTACTTC. Its protein is CASSPSQRQETQYF.

This clonotype was seen repeatedly, ten times or more. This chain joins TRBV27 and TRBJ2-1; 9 nucleotides line up with TRBD2. This CDR3 is built from 15 residues. V lost 2 bases to trimming and J lost 9 bases; unmatched junction nucleotides: 8. CDR1 and CDR2 (germline): MNHEY, SMNVEV (reference sequence). CDR3 DNA: TGTGCCAGCAGTTTACTAAGGACTAGCGTGGTTGAGCAGTTCTTC. It specifies CASSLLRTSVVEQFF.

The chain combines TRBV9 with TRBJ2-5; possibly TRBD1 or TRBD2 for D (5 bases each). V lost 0 bases, J lost 1 base, and 13 bases lay in between. CDR3 length: 16 amino acids. The germline V gene encodes CDR1 SGDLS and CDR2 YYNGEE. Written as DNA, the CDR3 is TGTGCCAGCAGCGTAGGATTCGAGGGACCCCAAGAGACCCAGTACTTC. Encoded protein: CASSVGFEGPQETQYF.

The genes are TRBV7-2 and TRBJ2-5, with 14 bases fitting TRBD2. Germline V CDR1 and CDR2: SGHTA, FQGNSA. The CDR3 is 19 amino acids. V shed 6 bases, J shed 4 bases, and the junction held 16 bases outside the gene matches. The CDR3 DNA is TGTGCCAGCAGTCTGATTAGGGCCGGGACTAGCGGGAGACCAGAGACCCAGTACTTC. This gives the protein CASSLIRAGTSGRPETQYF.

This clonotype was seen a handful of times. The V and J genes are TRBV27 and TRBJ2-7; 11 bases fit TRBD2. Germline CDR1 and CDR2: MNHEY and SMNVEV (reference sequence). The CDR3 has 14 residues. Trimming at V came to 6 bases and at J to 2 bases, leaving 3 bases not matched to a gene. As DNA, the CDR3 is TGTGCCAGCAGCGCTAGCGGGAGGCCCTACGAGCAGTACTTC. Residues: CASSASGRPYEQYF.

The chain links TRBV2 to TRBJ2-7; D gene ambiguous. The CDR3 is made up of 11 amino acids. Deletions cut 2 bases from V and 10 bases from J, with 9 bases between. Germline V gene sequence: CDR1 SNHLY, CDR2 FYNNEI. CDR3 bases: TGTGCCAGCAGTGAAACGTGGAGACAGTACGTC. This translates into CASSETWRQYV.

The sample holds many counts of this clonotype. The chain carries TRBV9 and TRBJ2-5; TRBD1 matches at 8 bases. CDR3 length: 16 residues. V lost 1 base, J lost 5 bases, and 10 bases stayed unmatched. Germline-derived CDR1 and CDR2 are SGDLS and YYNGEE. The CDR3 protein is CASSVRGTGLWETQYF. In nucleotides, the CDR3 is TGTGCCAGCAGCGTACGGGGGACAGGTCTGTGGGAGACCCAGTACTTC.

This chain connects TRBV7-9 to TRBJ1-1, with 8 nucleotides matching TRBD1. V shed 4 bases and J 3 bases; nucleotides not matched to a gene: 7. Per the germline V gene, CDR1 is SEHNR and CDR2 is FQNEAQ (reference sequence). The CDR3 length is 15 residues. The CDR3 loop reads CASSSTGQGHTEAFF. CDR3 nucleotide sequence: TGTGCCAGCAGCTCGACAGGACAGGGTCACACTGAAGCTTTCTTT.

This clonotype was observed a few times. This sequence joins TRBV28 and TRBJ2-7; D might be TRBD2 (7 bases). Per the germline V gene, CDR1 is MDHEN and CDR2 is SYDVKM. The CDR3 is 14 amino acids. Trimming took off 6 bases at V and 5 bases at J, with 17 bases between the two ends. The DNA of the CDR3 is TGTGCCAGCAGCCTAGGGGGGGCCCTCAACGAGCAGTACTTC. Its protein is CASSLGGALNEQYF. Drawing the rest from reference TRBV28 and TRBJ2-7, the complete variable domain is DVKVTQSSRYLVKRTGEKVFLECVQDMDHENMFWYRQDPGLGLRLIYFSYDVKMKEKGDIPEGYSVSREKKERFSLILESASTNQTSMYLCASSLGGALNEQYFGPGTRLTVT.

The sample holds many counts of this clonotype. J is TRBJ1-2 and V is TRBV27; the D is unclear. Between the trimmed V and J ends, which lost 5 bases and 4 bases, there was a span of 20 bases. The CDR3 sequence is 16 residues long. Per the germline V gene, CDR1 is MNHEY and CDR2 is SMNVEV (reference sequence). In nucleotides, the CDR3 is TGTGCCAGCAGTCAAACGCCCGGGCCTACGAGCTATGGCTACACCTTC. Translation: CASSQTPGPTSYGYTF.

The V call is TRBV27, the J call TRBJ2-5, with unresolved D. CDR3 size: 13 residues. Germline lookup yields CDR1 MNHEY and CDR2 SMNVEV (reference sequence). Trimming removed 6 bases at V and 5 bases at J, with 13 bases between. CDR3 amino acids: CASRPSSRETQYF. The CDR3 nucleotides read TGTGCCAGCAGACCCTCGAGTAGGGAGACCCAGTACTTC.

This clonotype occurred once. For the CDR3, the DNA is TGTGCCAGCAGCTTAGCATCTTTTTTCACGGGACAGGGAAACACCGGGGAGCTGTTTTTT. Encoded protein: CASSLASFFTGQGNTGELFF. The rearrangement uses TRBV7-6 and TRBJ2-2; 9 positions agree with TRBD1. Trimming cost V 0 bases and J 2 bases; bases outside gene matches: 13. Germline assignment: CDR1 SGHVS and CDR2 FNYEAQ. The CDR3 contains 20 residues.